This is a list of T cell receptor beta chains from one sample in a study of T-cell memory formation after mild COVID-19. TCRdb analysed the 5' RACE reads with MiXCR anew, one entry per CDR3 protein. Of some 290,000 distinct CDR3 sequences in the sample, about a sixth are singletons; the top ten hold over 20%. The sample consisted of PBMCs or a T cell subset sorted from them (not recorded which). Receptor source: a man between 18 and 35 years old who had mild COVID-19 (a few samples of this study predate the infection). Cell type and time point are not known. The CDR3 runs from the conserved cysteine through the conserved F or W. The D gene is left open where the match is weak. Clone size is shown for a subset of rows, as once, few, many or a class of expanded clone.

D gene: -
J gene: TRBJ1-1
clone size: many
V gene: TRBV6-6
CDR3 DNA: TGTGCCAGCAGTTACTGGGCCCCTAGAGAAGCTTTCTTT
CDR3 protein: CASSYWAPREAFF

D gene: -
J gene: TRBJ2-7
clone size: few
V gene: TRBV29-1
CDR3 DNA: TGCAGCGTCGTAAGCTCGACAGCTACCTACGAGCAGTACTTC
CDR3 protein: CSVVSSTATYEQYF

D gene: -
J gene: TRBJ2-2
clone size: many
V gene: TRBV14
CDR3 DNA: TGTGCCAGCAGCCAAGAGTCGGCAGTTACCGGGGAGCTGTTTTTT
CDR3 protein: CASSQESAVTGELFF

D gene: TRBD1
J gene: TRBJ2-1
clone size: -
V gene: TRBV4-2
CDR3 DNA: TGTGCCAGCAGCCAAGAGGGGACAGGGAACGATGAGCAGTTCTTC
CDR3 protein: CASSQEGTGNDEQFF

D gene: -
J gene: TRBJ2-5
clone size: -
V gene: TRBV12-3/TRBV12-4
CDR3 DNA: TGTGCCAGCAGTTTTGTGGGGGCCGGGGAGACCCAGTACTTC
CDR3 protein: CASSFVGAGETQYF

D gene: TRBD2
J gene: TRBJ2-3
clone size: few
V gene: TRBV7-2
CDR3 DNA: TGTGCCAGCAGGCCAGCGGGGGGGCGGAGCACAGATACGCAGTATTTT
CDR3 protein: CASRPAGGRSTDTQYF

D gene: TRBD2
J gene: TRBJ2-3
clone size: -
V gene: TRBV4-3
CDR3 DNA: TGCGCCAGCAGCCAACCGGGGGGAACCACAGATACGCAGTATTTT
CDR3 protein: CASSQPGGTTDTQYF

D gene: TRBD2
J gene: TRBJ2-3
clone size: -
V gene: TRBV7-8
CDR3 DNA: TGTGCCAGCAGCTCCTTAGCGGGGGTTAGCACAGATACGCAGTATTTT
CDR3 protein: CASSSLAGVSTDTQYF

D gene: -
J gene: TRBJ2-5
clone size: few
V gene: TRBV5-6
CDR3 DNA: TGTGCCAGCAGCCCACCAGATAGGGGAGAGACCCAGTACTTC
CDR3 protein: CASSPPDRGETQYF

D gene: -
J gene: TRBJ1-1
clone size: few
V gene: TRBV28
CDR3 DNA: TGTGCCAGCAGGTCGTTTTACACTGAAGCTTTCTTT
CDR3 protein: CASRSFYTEAFF

D gene: -
J gene: TRBJ1-1
clone size: few
V gene: TRBV29-1
CDR3 DNA: TGCAGCGTTGATCTGGGAACCACTGAAGCTTTCTTT
CDR3 protein: CSVDLGTTEAFF

D gene: -
J gene: TRBJ2-5
clone size: -
V gene: TRBV6-2/TRBV6-3
CDR3 DNA: TGTGCCAGCAGTTACGGTACCTCCTCGAGGTCCATGGGAGAGACCCAGTACTTC
CDR3 protein: CASSYGTSSRSMGETQYF

D gene: -
J gene: TRBJ2-5
clone size: many
V gene: TRBV2
CDR3 DNA: TGTGCCAGCAGTATCGGGGAAGAGACCCAGTACTTC
CDR3 protein: CASSIGEETQYF

D gene: -
J gene: TRBJ2-5
clone size: few
V gene: TRBV7-6
CDR3 DNA: TGTGCCAGCAGCTCGGGTGATGAAGAGACCCAGTACTTC
CDR3 protein: CASSSGDEETQYF

D gene: TRBD1
J gene: TRBJ1-5
clone size: once
V gene: TRBV6-2/TRBV6-3
CDR3 DNA: TGTGCCAGCAGTTACAACAGGGGGGACCCCCAGCATTTT
CDR3 protein: CASSYNRGDPQHF

D gene: TRBD1
J gene: TRBJ1-1
clone size: -
V gene: TRBV29-1
CDR3 DNA: TGCAGCACAAGACAGGGAACCACTGAAGCTTTCTTT
CDR3 protein: CSTRQGTTEAFF

D gene: TRBD2
J gene: TRBJ2-3
clone size: -
V gene: TRBV7-3
CDR3 DNA: TGTGCCAGCAGCCTAATCGGCGGGGGGGGCGAAGGAGATACGCAGTATTTT
CDR3 protein: CASSLIGGGGEGDTQYF

D gene: -
J gene: TRBJ1-1
clone size: many
V gene: TRBV5-5
CDR3 DNA: TGTGCCAGCAGCCCACGTGGCGGGAACACTGAAGCTTTCTTT
CDR3 protein: CASSPRGGNTEAFF

D gene: TRBD2
J gene: TRBJ2-5
clone size: few
V gene: TRBV4-2
CDR3 DNA: TGTGCCAGCAGCCAAATGCGGGGGGGCCTAGGGGAGACCCAGTACTTC
CDR3 protein: CASSQMRGGLGETQYF

D gene: TRBD2
J gene: TRBJ2-2
clone size: few
V gene: TRBV12-3/TRBV12-4
CDR3 DNA: TGTGCCAGCAGTTTACTAGCGGGGATCACCGGGGAGCTGTTTTTT
CDR3 protein: CASSLLAGITGELFF

D gene: -
J gene: TRBJ2-5
clone size: few
V gene: TRBV6-5
CDR3 DNA: TGTGCCAGCAGTTACAAGGCAGGACAAGAGACCCAGTACTTC
CDR3 protein: CASSYKAGQETQYF

D gene: -
J gene: TRBJ2-4
clone size: few
V gene: TRBV14
CDR3 DNA: TGTGCCAAGATTCGGGGGGCCCAAAACATTCAGTACTTC
CDR3 protein: CAKIRGAQNIQYF

D gene: TRBD2
J gene: TRBJ2-1
clone size: -
V gene: TRBV3-1
CDR3 DNA: TGTGCCAGCAGCCAATCTCCAAGGGACGGGGGGGTCTACAATGAGCAGTTCTTC
CDR3 protein: CASSQSPRDGGVYNEQFF

D gene: -
J gene: TRBJ1-6
clone size: -
V gene: TRBV4-1
CDR3 DNA: TGCGCCAGCAGCCAGCCCCAGAGCTCCTATAATTCACCCCTCCACTTT
CDR3 protein: CASSQPQSSYNSPLHF

D gene: -
J gene: TRBJ2-1
clone size: many
V gene: TRBV19
CDR3 DNA: TGTGCCAGTAGTCCAGGGATTTACAATGAGCAGTTCTTC
CDR3 protein: CASSPGIYNEQFF

D gene: -
J gene: TRBJ2-2
clone size: -
V gene: TRBV28
CDR3 DNA: -
CDR3 protein: CASSFWFGAGELFF

D gene: TRBD2
J gene: TRBJ2-3
clone size: -
V gene: TRBV5-8
CDR3 DNA: TGTGCCAGCAGCTTCACCACTAGCGGGGGGTTTACGCAGTATTTT
CDR3 protein: CASSFTTSGGFTQYF

D gene: TRBD2
J gene: TRBJ2-1
clone size: -
V gene: TRBV14
CDR3 DNA: TGTGCCAGCAGCCAAGCGGGCGGGGGGTTTCTCTCCTACAATGAGCAGTTCTTC
CDR3 protein: CASSQAGGGFLSYNEQFF

D gene: -
J gene: TRBJ1-1
clone size: -
V gene: TRBV6-2/TRBV6-3
CDR3 DNA: TGTGCCAGCAAAGACCCGGACACTGAAGCTTTCTTT
CDR3 protein: CASKDPDTEAFF